Reported below is one T cell receptor beta chain. This sample is drawn from a study of blood T cells in healthy people across ages. Germline lookup yields CDR1 SGHRS and CDR2 YFSETQ. Trimming took 0 bases from V and 4 from J, leaving 8 bases between them. The CDR3 has 15 amino acids. For the second PCR, which ran for 7 to 11 cycles, a sample-barcoded 5' primer and a J-beta primer mix were used. CDR3-containing paired-end reads numbered at least 3 million in each sample. One entry per CDR3 protein results from TCRdb running MiXCR on the 5' RACE reads. In the table there are approximately 690,000 distinct CDR3 sequences, 58% of which are singletons.

The sequence came from a man aged 55 to 70 in good health. Sequenced: blood. The chain employs TRBV5-1 and TRBJ1-6; D is uncertain. Written as DNA, the CDR3 is TGCGCCAGCAGCTTGGTGGGCGAGTATAATTCACCCCTCCACTTT. Protein sequence: CASSLVGEYNSPLHF.